The 8 T cell receptor beta chains reported below all come from one sample, sequenced in a study of blood T cell repertoires in COVID-19. The repertoire was sequenced with immunoSEQ multiplex PCR; TCRdb's copy has only in-frame clones and lacks some. The sample lists over 450,000 clones; 80% to 90% were seen once. Sequencing used peripheral blood. The origin of the receptors is a man between 18 and 35 years old with COVID-19, enrolled during active disease.

The CDR3 here is CAWSPYGQWNTEAFF. The DNA of the CDR3 is TGTGCCTGGAGTCCCTACGGACAGTGGAACACTGAAGCTTTCTTT. This rearrangement joins TRBV30 to TRBJ1-1; D is perhaps TRBD1 (6 bases). V shed 2 bases and J shed 1 base, with 14 bases lying between them. CDR1 and CDR2 (germline): GTSNPN, SVGIG (reference sequence). CDR3 length equals 15 residues.

The rearrangement links TRBV29-1 to TRBJ2-1; 13 positions match TRBD2. V lost 2 bases to trimming and J lost 5 bases; unmatched junction nucleotides: 12. Germline assignment: CDR1 SQVTM and CDR2 ANQGSEA. The CDR3 runs to 18 residues. CDR3 nucleotide sequence: TGCAGCGTTGAAATACTTGTGGGGGGGACTAGCGGGGACAATGAGCAGTTCTTC. Its translation: CSVEILVGGTSGDNEQFF.

As regards this clone: Other nucleotide sequences from this sample produce the same CDR3. This chain connects TRBV11-3 to TRBJ2-1; 8 nucleotides match TRBD2. Germline V gene sequence: CDR1 SGHNT, CDR2 YENEEA. The CDR3 has 15 residues. Unmatched junction bases numbered 2, after V lost 4 bases and J lost 0 bases. The CDR3 sequence is CASSSGTSSYNEQFF. The CDR3 nucleotides are TGTGCCAGCAGCTCCGGGACTAGCTCCTACAATGAGCAGTTCTTC.

This sequence joins TRBV9 and TRBJ2-7, with TRBD2 matching 7 bases. Unmatched junction bases numbered 9, after V lost 4 bases and J lost 2 bases. Germline CDR1 reads SGDLS; CDR2 reads YYNGEE. This CDR3 is 15 amino acids long. The CDR3 here is CASSRAVAGPYEQYF. The DNA of the CDR3 is TGTGCCAGCAGCCGCGCGGTAGCGGGTCCCTACGAGCAGTACTTC.

V usage is TRBV12-3 or TRBV12-4 and J usage is TRBJ1-5; the D gene is possibly TRBD1 (5 bases). The CDR3 extends over 13 amino acids. Between the trimmed V and J ends, which lost 5 bases and 3 bases, there was a span of 8 bases. CDR3 nucleotides: TGTGCCAGCAGTCAGGACAACAATCAGCCCCAGCATTTT. Its protein product is CASSQDNNQPQHF.

This clone was found a few times. The rearrangement links TRBV5-4 to TRBJ2-7; 7 bases map to TRBD1. The germline V gene has CDR1 SGHNT and CDR2 YYREEE (reference sequence). After removal of 0 bases from V and 2 bases from J, the junction contained 2 bases not matched to a gene. This CDR3 has 14 residues. The CDR3 sequence is CASSLDRGTYEQYF. CDR3 coding DNA: TGTGCCAGCAGCTTGGACAGGGGAACCTACGAGCAGTACTTC.

As DNA, the CDR3 is TGTGCCAGCAGCCCGCGCTACGGCGAGCAGTACTTC. Its protein is CASSPRYGEQYF. The rearrangement joins TRBV9 to TRBJ2-7; D is undetermined. Germline-derived CDR1 and CDR2 are SGDLS and YYNGEE. CDR3 length equals 12 residues. Between the trimmed V and J ends, which lost 4 bases and 6 bases, there was a span of 11 bases.

This clone was found a few times. The CDR3 loop is CASSPRQGLNSPLHF. CDR3 in DNA: TGTGCCAGCAGCCCACGACAGGGTCTTAATTCACCCCTCCACTTT. The chain couples TRBV7-9 to TRBJ1-6, with 7 positions matching TRBD1. Trimming cost V 5 bases and J 6 bases; bases outside gene matches: 7. CDR3 length: 15 amino acids. CDR1 SEHNR and CDR2 FQNEAQ come from the germline V gene (reference sequence).